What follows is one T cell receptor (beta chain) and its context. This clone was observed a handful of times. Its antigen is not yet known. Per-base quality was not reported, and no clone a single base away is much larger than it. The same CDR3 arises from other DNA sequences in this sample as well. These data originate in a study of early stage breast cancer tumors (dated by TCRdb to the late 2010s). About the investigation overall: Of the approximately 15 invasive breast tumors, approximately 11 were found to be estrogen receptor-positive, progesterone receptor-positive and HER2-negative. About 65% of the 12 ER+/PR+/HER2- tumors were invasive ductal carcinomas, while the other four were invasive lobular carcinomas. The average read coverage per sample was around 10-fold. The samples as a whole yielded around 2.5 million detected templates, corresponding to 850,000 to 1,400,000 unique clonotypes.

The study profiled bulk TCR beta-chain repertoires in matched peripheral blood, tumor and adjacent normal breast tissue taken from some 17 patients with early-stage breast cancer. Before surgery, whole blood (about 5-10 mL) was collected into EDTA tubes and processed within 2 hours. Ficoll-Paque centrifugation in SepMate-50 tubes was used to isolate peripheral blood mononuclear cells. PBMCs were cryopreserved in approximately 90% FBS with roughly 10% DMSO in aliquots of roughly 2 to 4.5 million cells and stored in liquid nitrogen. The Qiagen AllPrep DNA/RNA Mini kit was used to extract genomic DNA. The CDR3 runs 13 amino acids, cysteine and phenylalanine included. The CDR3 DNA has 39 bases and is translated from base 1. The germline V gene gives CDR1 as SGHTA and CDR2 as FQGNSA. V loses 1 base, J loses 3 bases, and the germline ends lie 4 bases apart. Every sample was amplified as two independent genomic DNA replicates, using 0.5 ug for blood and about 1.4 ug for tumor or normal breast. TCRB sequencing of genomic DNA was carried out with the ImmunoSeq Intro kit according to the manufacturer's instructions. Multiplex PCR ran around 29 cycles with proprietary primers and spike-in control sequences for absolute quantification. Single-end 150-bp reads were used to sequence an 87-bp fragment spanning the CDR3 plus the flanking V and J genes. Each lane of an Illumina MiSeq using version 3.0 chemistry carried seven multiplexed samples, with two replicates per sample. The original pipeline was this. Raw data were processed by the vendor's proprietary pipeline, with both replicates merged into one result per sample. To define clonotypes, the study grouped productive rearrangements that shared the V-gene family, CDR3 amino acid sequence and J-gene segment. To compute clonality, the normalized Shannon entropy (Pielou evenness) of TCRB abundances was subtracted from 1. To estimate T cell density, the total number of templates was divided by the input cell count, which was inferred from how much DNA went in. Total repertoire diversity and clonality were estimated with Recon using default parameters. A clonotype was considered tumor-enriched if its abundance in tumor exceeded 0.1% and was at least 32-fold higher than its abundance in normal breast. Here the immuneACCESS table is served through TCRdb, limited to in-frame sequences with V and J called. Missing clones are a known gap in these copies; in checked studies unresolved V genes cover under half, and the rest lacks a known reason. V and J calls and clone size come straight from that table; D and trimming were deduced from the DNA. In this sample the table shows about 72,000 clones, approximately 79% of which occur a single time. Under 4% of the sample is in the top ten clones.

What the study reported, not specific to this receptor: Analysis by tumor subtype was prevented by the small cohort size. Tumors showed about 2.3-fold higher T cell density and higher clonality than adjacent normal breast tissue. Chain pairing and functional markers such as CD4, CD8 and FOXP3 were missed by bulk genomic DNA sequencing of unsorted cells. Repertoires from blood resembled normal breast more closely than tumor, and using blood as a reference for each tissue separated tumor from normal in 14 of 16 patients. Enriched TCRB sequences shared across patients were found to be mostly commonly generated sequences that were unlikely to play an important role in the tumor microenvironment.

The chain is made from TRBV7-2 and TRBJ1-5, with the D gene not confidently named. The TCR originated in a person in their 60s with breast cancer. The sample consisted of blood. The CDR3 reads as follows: CASSLGPNQPQHF. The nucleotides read TGTGCCAGCAGCTTAGGCCCCAATCAGCCCCAGCATTTT.